Sequencing of this T cell receptor beta chain was carried out in a study of T cell responses to AZD1222 COVID-19 vaccine. Study-level findings and limits: Baseline seropositives among AZD1222 recipients totaled only six or seven. Repertoires were obtained solely post-peak T cell response. The donor cohort was predominantly white British with a female majority, and clonal diversity may have been underestimated.

For this clone: The antigen remains undetermined.

With 4 bases removed from V and 7 bases from J, the gap between germline ends came to 14 bases. The CDR3 has 13 amino acids. CDR1 SGHNT and CDR2 YYREEE come from the germline V gene (reference sequence). Second-dose groups at about 4 or about 12 weeks were pooled. Clones were sequenced by immunoSEQ multiplex PCR, and TCRdb holds only the in-frame ones, with some missing. Of 100,000 to 150,000 clones in the sample, approximately 82% were seen once. Source: peripheral blood, taken 28 days after the second AZD1222 dose. The gene calls are TRBV5-4 and TRBJ1-2; maybe TRBD1 (6 bases). The sequence was collected from an adult who received the AZD1222 COVID-19 vaccine. This CDR3 reads CASSGRQGTGYTF. DNA for the CDR3: TGTGCCAGCAGCGGTCGCCAGGGGACTGGCTACACCTTC.